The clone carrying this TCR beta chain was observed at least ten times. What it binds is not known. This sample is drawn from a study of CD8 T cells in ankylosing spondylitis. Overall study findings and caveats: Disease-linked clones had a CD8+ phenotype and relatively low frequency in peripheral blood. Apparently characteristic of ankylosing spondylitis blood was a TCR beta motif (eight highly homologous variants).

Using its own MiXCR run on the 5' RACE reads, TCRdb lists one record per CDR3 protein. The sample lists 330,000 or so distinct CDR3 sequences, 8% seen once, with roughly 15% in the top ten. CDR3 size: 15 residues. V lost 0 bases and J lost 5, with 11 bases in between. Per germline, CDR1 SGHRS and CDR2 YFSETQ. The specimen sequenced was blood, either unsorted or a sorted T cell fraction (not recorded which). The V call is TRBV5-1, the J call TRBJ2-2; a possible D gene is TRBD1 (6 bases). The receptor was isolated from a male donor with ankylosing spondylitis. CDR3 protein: CASSLVQGTTGELFF. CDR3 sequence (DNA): TGCGCCAGCAGCTTGGTACAGGGAACGACCGGGGAGCTGTTTTTT.